Shown below are 22 T cell receptor beta chains from a single sample sequenced in a study of cytomegalovirus exposure and HLA in healthy donors. Method: immunoSEQ multiplex PCR; TCRdb's copy keeps in-frame clones and lacks some. Found here are around 56,000 clones, approximately 93% of them singletons; the top ten hold more than 1.5%. The sequencing sample was made of PBMCs. The receptors stem from a woman aged 18-35 years in good health and CMV-seropositive.

The chain recombines TRBV15 with TRBJ1-2; D call uncertain. CDR1 LNHNV and CDR2 YYDKDF come from the germline V gene (reference sequence). Trimming removed 0 bases at V and 9 bases at J, with 11 bases between. The CDR3 sequence is 13 residues long. CDR3 protein: CATSRDREASYTF. CDR3 sequence (DNA): TGTGCCACCAGCAGAGACCGCGAGGCCAGCTACACCTTC.

The chain joins TRBV7-2 to TRBJ2-7; maybe TRBD2 (5 bases). V was cut by 5 bases and J by 7 bases, with 21 bases left in between. CDR3 length: 15 amino acids. CDR1 is SGHTA, CDR2 FQGNSA, per germline. The CDR3 region has the DNA TGTGCCAGCAGCCCGGGGTCCGCGAGGGTATGGGAGCAGTACTTC. This gives the protein CASSPGSARVWEQYF.

The J gene is TRBJ2-7, the V gene TRBV18; no firm D call. The CDR3 consists of 15 residues. V gave up 3 bases and J gave up 2 bases, with 14 bases separating them. The V gene's germline CDR1 is KGHSH and CDR2 LQKENI. CDR3 nucleotide sequence: TGTGCCAGCTCACCTGTGCTCGTGGAGCCCTACGAGCAGTACTTC. Translated, it gives CASSPVLVEPYEQYF.

The chain links TRBV30 to TRBJ1-1; a possible D gene is TRBD1 (6 bases). Germline-derived CDR1 and CDR2 are GTSNPN and SVGIG (reference sequence). The CDR3 sequence is 13 residues long. Trimming took off 0 bases at V and 6 bases at J, with 11 bases between the two ends. CDR3 sequence: CAWSVRGAPEAFF. As DNA, the CDR3 is TGTGCCTGGAGTGTACGGGGGGCCCCTGAAGCTTTCTTT.

The chain employs TRBV28 and TRBJ1-1; the D gene is possibly TRBD1 (5 bases). Per germline, CDR1 MDHEN and CDR2 SYDVKM. Trimming took 3 bases from V and 5 from J, leaving 16 bases between them. The CDR3 runs 15 residues. CDR3 amino acids: CASSFTQGSGTEAFF. The CDR3 DNA follows: TGTGCCAGCAGTTTTACCCAGGGTTCTGGGACTGAAGCTTTCTTT.

The gene calls are TRBV18 and TRBJ2-7, with D possibly matching TRBD1 (6 bases). The germline V gene encodes CDR1 KGHSH and CDR2 LQKENI. The V end lost 3 bases, the J end lost 4 bases, and 10 bases lay between the germline ends. The CDR3 sequence is 13 residues long. The CDR3 nucleotides are TGTGCCAGCTCACCCCAACAGGGATACGAGCAGTACTTC. Translating gives CASSPQQGYEQYF. The variable domain in full, completed from reference TRBV18 and TRBJ2-7, reads NAGVMQNPRHLVRRRGQEARLRCSPMKGHSHVYWYRQLPEEGLKFMVYLQKENIIDESGMPKERFSAEFPKEGPSILRIQQVVRGDSAAYFCASSPQQGYEQYFGPGTRLTVT.

V is TRBV5-1 and J is TRBJ1-1, with D perhaps TRBD1 (6 bases). The germline gives CDR1 SGHRS, CDR2 YFSETQ. CDR3 length equals 17 residues. Trimming pared 0 bases from V and 1 base from J, leaving 16 bases between. This chain's CDR3 is CASSLDLNRAGNTEAFF. CDR3 bases: TGCGCCAGCAGCTTGGACCTGAACAGGGCCGGGAACACTGAAGCTTTCTTT.

The genes are TRBV10-2 and TRBJ2-5, with D possibly TRBD2 on 6 matching bases. Per the germline V gene, CDR1 is WSHSY and CDR2 is SAAADI. The V and J ends lost 2 bases and 2 bases respectively, with 12 bases between them. The CDR3 is 15 amino acids. The CDR3 DNA sequence: TGCGCCAGCAGTGAGGGGGGGTACCTTCAAGAGACCCAGTACTTC. It encodes CASSEGGYLQETQYF.

This clone has only one observation. The V call is TRBV29-1, the J call TRBJ2-5; 10 bases map to TRBD1. CDR3 size: 14 residues. Losses at the gene ends were 4 bases for V and 5 bases for J; bases not matched to a gene: 7. CDR1 and CDR2 (germline): SQVTM, ANQGSEA. CDR3 DNA: TGCAGCGTTGCCAGACAGGGGGCAGTGGAGACCCAGTACTTC. It is translated as CSVARQGAVETQYF.

The DNA of the CDR3 is TGCAGCGTTGTTTCGGACAGCTATGGCTACACCTTC. Residues: CSVVSDSYGYTF. This chain uses TRBV29-1 with TRBJ1-2; a possible D gene is TRBD1 (6 bases). From germline, CDR1 is SQVTM and CDR2 ANQGSEA. The CDR3 length is 12 residues. V gave up 4 bases and J gave up 4 bases, with 10 bases separating them.

V and J are TRBV27 and TRBJ1-5; D unclear. The CDR3 loop spans 15 amino acids. Trimming removed 2 bases at V and 6 bases at J, with 14 bases between. Germline loops: CDR1 MNHEY, CDR2 SMNVEV (reference sequence). CDR3 DNA: TGTGCCAGCAGTTTAGGTTCCGGAGGCCCTCAGCCCCAGCATTTT. This encodes CASSLGSGGPQPQHF.

The chain joins TRBV6-1 to TRBJ2-3, with a tentative D call TRBD2 (5 bases). The germline V gene encodes CDR1 MNHNS and CDR2 SASEGT. Deletions cut 0 bases from V and 12 bases from J, with 16 bases between. This CDR3 spans 14 amino acids. The CDR3 sequence is CASSEAGRSGDQYF. The CDR3 DNA follows: TGTGCCAGCAGTGAAGCAGGGAGATCCGGGGATCAGTATTTT.

V gene TRBV27 combines with J gene TRBJ2-7; 8 bases line up with TRBD2. V was clipped by 6 bases and J by 3 bases; unmatched bases: 10. The germline CDR1 and CDR2 sequences are MNHEY and SMNVEV (reference sequence). This CDR3 contains 15 residues. Here the CDR3 reads CASSTRSGGLYEQYF. The CDR3 DNA reads as TGTGCCAGCAGCACTAGGTCGGGGGGGCTCTACGAGCAGTACTTC.

V usage is TRBV30 and J usage is TRBJ1-2, with D possibly being TRBD1 (5 bases). Germline CDR1 reads GTSNPN; CDR2 reads SVGIG (reference sequence). Trimming took 0 bases from V and 2 from J, leaving 10 bases between them. CDR3 length: 14 residues. The CDR3 DNA reads as TGTGCCTGGAGTGTAACTGGGGGGAACTATGGCTACACCTTC. Its translation is CAWSVTGGNYGYTF.

The chain recombines TRBV27 with TRBJ2-3, with TRBD2 identical over 16 bases. Trimming cost V 6 bases and J 2 bases; bases outside gene matches: 17. Germline V gives CDR1 MNHEY, CDR2 SMNVEV (reference sequence). CDR3 length: 21 amino acids. The CDR3 DNA sequence: TGTGCCAGCAGAACTACCGGGACTAGCGGGGGGGCCTTTCGGTCCACAGATACGCAGTATTTT. Translating it yields CASRTTGTSGGAFRSTDTQYF.

This chain connects TRBV4-2 to TRBJ2-7, with D hard to call. Looked up from germline, CDR1 is LGHNA and CDR2 is YNFKEQ. This CDR3 comprises 15 residues. With 3 bases removed from V and 4 bases from J, the gap between germline ends came to 16 bases. This CDR3 is CASSQERSGFYEQYF. CDR3 in DNA: TGTGCCAGCAGCCAGGAAAGATCCGGGTTTTACGAGCAGTACTTC.

This clone came up once. The chain is built from TRBV9 and TRBJ2-7; 9 bases match TRBD1. Unmatched junction bases numbered 9, after V lost 3 bases and J lost 5 bases. This CDR3 region has 15 residues. Per germline, CDR1 SGDLS and CDR2 YYNGEE. CDR3 region: CASSDTGTGTHEQYF. In nucleotides, the CDR3 is TGTGCCAGCAGCGATACCGGGACAGGGACCCACGAGCAGTACTTC. Variable domain in full (rest from reference TRBV9 and TRBJ2-7): DSGVTQTPKHLITATGQRVTLRCSPRSGDLSVYWYQQSLDQGLQFLIQYYNGEERAKGNILERFSAQQFPDLHSELNLSSLELGDSALYFCASSDTGTGTHEQYFGPGTRLTVT.

The chain uses TRBV30 and TRBJ2-1; 8 nucleotides match TRBD2. This CDR3 spans 16 amino acids. The ends lost 4 bases at V and 5 bases at J; junction bases unmatched: 13. Germline CDR1 is GTSNPN and CDR2 is SVGIG (reference sequence). CDR3: CAWNSERGPVNNEQFF. DNA of the CDR3: TGTGCCTGGAATTCAGAGCGGGGGCCAGTCAACAATGAGCAGTTCTTC.

The chain uses TRBV5-1 and TRBJ1-1; D not resolved. Germline V CDR1 and CDR2: SGHRS, YFSETQ. The ends were cut back, 0 bases at V and 2 bases at J, with 8 bases in the middle. This CDR3 is 14 amino acids long. CDR3 amino acids: CASSLGGGNTEAFF. CDR3 DNA: TGCGCCAGCAGCTTGGGGGGAGGAAACACTGAAGCTTTCTTT.

The chain recombines TRBV5-4 with TRBJ1-1; D possibly corresponds to TRBD1 (6 bases). CDR1 SGHNT and CDR2 YYREEE come from the germline V gene (reference sequence). V lost 0 bases, J lost 3 bases, and 6 bases lay in between. The CDR3 contains 13 residues. The CDR3 here is CASSLAGDTEAFF. The CDR3, as DNA: TGTGCCAGCAGCTTGGCAGGGGACACTGAAGCTTTCTTT.

The V gene is TRBV30, the J gene TRBJ2-7; D might be TRBD1 (5 bases). CDR3 length equals 11 residues. Looked up from germline, CDR1 is GTSNPN and CDR2 is SVGIG (reference sequence). Trimming took 4 bases from V and 7 from J, leaving 11 bases between them. DNA of the CDR3: TGTGCCTGGAATTTCAAGGGGGAGCAGTACTTC. Encoded protein: CAWNFKGEQYF.

The chain combines TRBV5-1 with TRBJ2-4; perhaps TRBD1 as D (5 bases). The CDR3 covers 14 residues. V was cut by 0 bases and J by 5 bases, with 9 bases left in between. Germline assignment: CDR1 SGHRS and CDR2 YFSETQ. As DNA, the CDR3 is TGCGCCAGCAGCTTGGGGGGCATGGAAAACATTCAGTACTTC. It encodes CASSLGGMENIQYF.